The clone carrying this T cell receptor beta chain has just a few counts. Its antigen is undetermined. Expressed TCRB transcripts were sequenced, since all the RNA that had been isolated was reverse transcribed. TCRdb's table, derived via immunoSEQ multiplex PCR, lists solely in-frame clones and lacks some. The profile shows fewer than 900,000 clones, under 20% of them singletons. These data are taken from a study of beta chain features in type 1 diabetes. General study results and limits: Because the template was cDNA, high-expressing cells might be over-represented. Patients and controls would be equally affected if PCR favored shorter templates. Moderately but significantly shorter TCRB CDR3s were found in Type 1 diabetes patients in all four CD4+ subsets.

The origin of this receptor is a woman younger than 35 in good health. The sample taken for sequencing was naive CD4+ T cells from blood.

This CDR3 reads CASSRGVLAKNIQYF. CDR3 nucleotide sequence: TGTGCCAGCAGTCGGGGAGTCCTAGCCAAAAACATTCAGTACTTC. This rearrangement joins TRBV28 to TRBJ2-4; D might be TRBD2 (5 bases). Per the germline V gene, CDR1 is MDHEN and CDR2 is SYDVKM. Trimming pared 5 bases from V and 0 bases from J, leaving 11 bases between. This CDR3 comprises 15 residues.